This entry lists 12 T cell receptor beta chains sequenced from one sample in a study of blood T cell repertoires in COVID-19. This table comes from immunoSEQ multiplex PCR, and its TCRdb copy is limited to in-frame clones, with some not included. The profile shows about 190,000 clones, around 84% of them singletons. Sequenced: peripheral blood. The receptors were sampled from a human donor in a cohort sampled during active COVID-19.

The V call is TRBV3-1 (or the pseudogene TRBV3-2), the J call TRBJ1-2; 9 nucleotides line up with TRBD1. The CDR3 is 15 amino acids. Germline V CDR1 and CDR2: LGHDT, YNNKEL (reference sequence). With 3 bases clipped from V and 9 bases from J, the junction kept 11 bases outside the gene matches. The CDR3 loop reads CASSQDGTGSASYTF. The CDR3 DNA follows: TGTGCCAGCAGCCAGGATGGGACAGGGAGCGCCAGCTACACCTTC.

This chain uses TRBV5-4 with TRBJ2-5, with D uncertain. Germline V gene lookup returns CDR1 SGHNT and CDR2 YYREEE (reference sequence). The CDR3 runs to 13 residues. With 0 bases removed from V and 3 bases from J, the gap between germline ends came to 6 bases. CDR3 amino acids: CASSLGGEETQYF. In nucleotides, the CDR3 is TGTGCCAGCAGCTTGGGAGGCGAAGAGACCCAGTACTTC.

The chain has TRBV15 and TRBJ2-7; 7 bases fit TRBD1. The germline V gene encodes CDR1 LNHNV and CDR2 YYDKDF (reference sequence). The junction had 4 bases not matched to a gene; V was cut back by 4 bases and J by 4 bases. This CDR3 region has 13 residues. The CDR3 region has the DNA TGTGCCACCAGCAACAGGGGCGGGTACGAGCAGTACTTC. Its protein is CATSNRGGYEQYF. Variable domain in full (rest from reference TRBV15 and TRBJ2-7): DAMVIQNPRYQVTQFGKPVTLSCSQTLNHNVMYWYQQKSSQAPKLLFHYYDKDFNNEADTPDNFQSRRPNTSFCFLDIRSPGLGDTAMYLCATSNRGGYEQYFGPGTRLTVT.

The gene calls are TRBV9 and TRBJ1-2; weak D call: TRBD1 (6 bases). V lost 0 bases and J lost 6, with 15 bases in between. CDR1 and CDR2 (germline): SGDLS, YYNGEE. CDR3 size: 15 residues. Here the CDR3 DNA reads TGTGCCAGCAGCGTAGTTCCGGGGGGCGTCGATGGCTACACCTTC. Translating it yields CASSVVPGGVDGYTF.

V gene TRBV3-1 (or the pseudogene TRBV3-2) combines with J gene TRBJ1-2; D gene uncertain. This CDR3 contains 14 residues. The germline V gene encodes CDR1 LGHDT and CDR2 YNNKEL (reference sequence). The V gene lost 0 bases and the J gene lost 7 bases, with 12 bases spanning the gap. CDR3 protein: CASSQDSVSFGYTF. DNA of the CDR3: TGTGCCAGCAGCCAAGATTCAGTGTCGTTTGGCTACACCTTC.

CDR3 protein: CASSLVPIGTSGRVSTDTQYF. DNA of the CDR3: TGTGCCAGCAGCCTCGTCCCCATTGGGACTAGCGGGAGGGTTAGCACAGATACGCAGTATTTT. This chain joins TRBV7-6 and TRBJ2-3; 16 bases map to TRBD2. The CDR3 runs 21 residues. The junction had 14 bases not matched to a gene; V was cut back by 5 bases and J by 0 bases. Germline CDR1 and CDR2: SGHVS and FNYEAQ.

The chain uses TRBV28 and TRBJ1-5, with D possibly TRBD1 on 5 matching bases. Between the trimmed V and J ends, which lost 5 bases and 0 bases, there was a span of 14 bases. Germline-derived CDR1 and CDR2 are MDHEN and SYDVKM. CDR3 length: 16 residues. The CDR3: CASSGPGTDSNQPQHF. The DNA of the CDR3 is TGTGCCAGCAGTGGACCCGGGACTGATAGCAATCAGCCCCAGCATTTT.

This rearrangement joins TRBV11-2 to TRBJ2-5, with D maybe TRBD2 (6 bases). There are 14 residues in the CDR3. The V and J ends lost 8 bases and 5 bases respectively, with 18 bases between them. Per germline, CDR1 SGHAT and CDR2 FQNNGV. The CDR3 DNA reads TGTGCCAGCCGCCAGCAGGGAGGCCGGGAGACCCAGTACTTC. It yields the protein CASRQQGGRETQYF.

This chain joins TRBV7-9 and TRBJ2-2, with D possibly being TRBD2 (6 bases). In germline, CDR1 is SEHNR, CDR2 FQNEAQ (reference sequence). V dropped 5 bases and J dropped 6 bases, with 22 bases sitting between them. The CDR3 contains 17 residues. This CDR3 is CASSGRGRAREAGELFF. The CDR3 region has the DNA TGTGCCAGCAGCGGCCGCGGCAGGGCGAGGGAGGCCGGGGAGCTGTTTTTT.

CDR3 coding DNA: TGTGCCAGCAGTATGACTAGCGGGGCGGATACGCAGTATTTT. This sequence encodes CASSMTSGADTQYF. The V and J genes are TRBV2 and TRBJ2-3, with 11 bases aligning to TRBD2. Per the germline V gene, CDR1 is SNHLY and CDR2 is FYNNEI. V lost 5 bases and J lost 6; bases outside the gene matches: 4. This CDR3 region has 14 residues. The variable domain in full, completed from reference TRBV2 and TRBJ2-3, reads EPEVTQTPSHQVTQMGQEVILRCVPISNHLYFYWYRQILGQKVEFLVSFYNNEISEKSEIFDDQFSVERPDGSNFTLKIRSTKLEDSAMYFCASSMTSGADTQYFGPGTRLTVL.

This clone was recorded once. The V gene is TRBV7-9, the J gene TRBJ1-2; 7 bases match TRBD1. The junction had 9 bases not matched to a gene; V was cut back by 4 bases and J by 7 bases. The length of the CDR3 is 14 residues. Looked up from germline, CDR1 is SEHNR and CDR2 is FQNEAQ (reference sequence). The CDR3 DNA follows: TGTGCCAGCAGCTCGGAGACAGGGATGTTTGGCTACACCTTC. Translated, it gives CASSSETGMFGYTF.

The chain joins TRBV5-1 to TRBJ1-2, with 7 nucleotides matching TRBD1. J gave up 7 bases and V 4 bases, and 10 bases lay outside the gene matches. CDR3 size: 14 residues. Looked up from germline, CDR1 is SGHRS and CDR2 is YFSETQ. The CDR3 DNA sequence: TGCGCCAGCAGCCCACCGGGACAGCTCGGTGGCTACACCTTC. It is translated as CASSPPGQLGGYTF.